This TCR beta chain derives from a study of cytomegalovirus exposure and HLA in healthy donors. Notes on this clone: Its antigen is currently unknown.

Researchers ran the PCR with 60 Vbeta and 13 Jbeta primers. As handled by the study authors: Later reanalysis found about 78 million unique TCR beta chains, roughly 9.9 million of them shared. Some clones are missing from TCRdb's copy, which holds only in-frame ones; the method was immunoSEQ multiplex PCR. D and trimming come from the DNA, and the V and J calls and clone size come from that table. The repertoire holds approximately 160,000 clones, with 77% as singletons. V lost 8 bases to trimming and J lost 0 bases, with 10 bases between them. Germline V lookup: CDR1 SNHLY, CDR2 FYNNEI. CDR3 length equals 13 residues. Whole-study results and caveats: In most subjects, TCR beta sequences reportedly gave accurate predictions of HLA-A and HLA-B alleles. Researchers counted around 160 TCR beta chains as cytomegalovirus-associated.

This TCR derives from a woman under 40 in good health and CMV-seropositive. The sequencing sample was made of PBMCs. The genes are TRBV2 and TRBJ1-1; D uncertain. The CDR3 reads CASAAGMNTEAFF. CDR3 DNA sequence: TGTGCCAGCGCAGCGGGCATGAACACTGAAGCTTTCTTT. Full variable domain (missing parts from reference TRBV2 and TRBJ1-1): EPEVTQTPSHQVTQMGQEVILRCVPISNHLYFYWYRQILGQKVEFLVSFYNNEISEKSEIFDDQFSVERPDGSNFTLKIRSTKLEDSAMYFCASAAGMNTEAFFGQGTRLTVV.